This TCR beta chain was retrieved from a study of T cells in Graves' hyperthyroidism and ophthalmopathy. There were TCR beta CDR3 regions amplified from RNA transcripts. During a first-round RT-PCR of the TCR CDR3, the HTBI primer set was used. TCRdb re-called the multiplex PCR reads with MiXCR, one entry per CDR3 protein. The sample comprises about 700,000 distinct CDR3 sequences, about 15% of which are singletons, and 10% rests with the top ten. This clonotype occurred a few times. The CDR3 length is 17 residues. The ends lost 3 bases at V and 4 bases at J; junction bases unmatched: 12. Germline V gene sequence: CDR1 LNHDA, CDR2 SQIVND (reference sequence).

The source is a woman aged 18-30 years with Graves' hyperthyroidism. Sequencing was done on a sample of blood. The V gene is TRBV19, the J gene TRBJ1-2; 9 bases match TRBD1. The CDR3 DNA is TGTGCCAGTAGTATCCAGGGACAGGGCATCGGCGGCTATGGCTACACCTTC. Its translation is CASSIQGQGIGGYGYTF.